The present T cell receptor (beta chain) was sequenced within a study of T cell responses to AZD1222 COVID-19 vaccine. Regarding the study as a whole: Along spike, vaccine-associated CD4 TCRs were found throughout, with dominance at 160-218 and 743-854.

TCRdb keeps only in-frame clones here, not all; method: immunoSEQ multiplex PCR. The profile shows 180,000 or so clones, approximately 90% of them singletons. CDR3 length equals 14 residues. Looked up from germline, CDR1 is GTSNPN and CDR2 is SVGIG (reference sequence). Trimming shortened V by 2 bases and J by 2 bases, and 10 bases separated the two germline ends. This clone appeared a few times. Its antigen is as yet unknown. This chain links TRBV30 with TRBJ1-3; D gene ambiguous. The source was peripheral blood, collected 28 days after the second AZD1222 dose. This sequence originates from an adult who received the AZD1222 COVID-19 vaccine. CDR3 sequence: CAWSMSDPGNTIYF. CDR3 DNA sequence: TGTGCCTGGAGTATGAGTGACCCTGGAAACACCATATATTTT.